The 24 T cell receptor beta chains presented below share a single source sample, sequenced in a study. MiXCR was run by TCRdb on the RT-PCR reads, yielding one entry per CDR3 protein. The repertoire holds about 680,000 distinct CDR3 sequences, with approximately 15% as singletons. The sequenced material came from memory CD4+ T cells from blood. Every receptor here comes from a female donor in good health, serving as a healthy control.

This clonotype has more than one count but fewer than ten. The J gene is TRBJ2-7, the V gene TRBV4-1; D not resolved. This CDR3 spans 15 amino acids. CDR1 and CDR2 from the germline V gene are MGHRA and YSYEKL. V dropped 0 bases and J dropped 8 bases, with 17 bases sitting between them. In DNA form, the CDR3 reads TGCGCCAGCAGCCAAGATGGGCCAGCCCCTACGAAGCAGTACTTC. This codes for CASSQDGPAPTKQYF.

In this sample, this clonotype turned up a few times. V and J are TRBV5-1 and TRBJ1-1; D possibly corresponds to TRBD1 (5 bases). Trimming removed 1 base from V and 8 bases from J, with 12 bases in between. Per the germline V gene, CDR1 is SGHRS and CDR2 is YFSETQ. The CDR3 covers 13 residues. CDR3 in amino acids: CASSLLSTGEAFF. CDR3 in DNA: TGCGCCAGCAGCTTGTTGTCCACAGGAGAAGCTTTCTTT.

This clonotype was found a few times. V is TRBV3-1 and J is TRBJ2-5; a weak D match, TRBD2 (5 bases). CDR1 is LGHDT and CDR2 is YNNKEL in the germline V gene (reference sequence). Trimming cost V 0 bases and J 7 bases, with 9 bases left between them. This CDR3 comprises 13 residues. CDR3 protein: CASSQDRLATQYF. The CDR3 bases are TGTGCCAGCAGCCAAGATCGTCTAGCGACCCAGTACTTC.

The V and J genes are TRBV20-1 and TRBJ2-2; 7 positions agree with TRBD1. J was trimmed by 4 bases and V by 5 bases; bases with no gene match: 7. In germline, CDR1 is DFQATT, CDR2 SNEGSKA (reference sequence). The CDR3 loop spans 14 amino acids. CDR3 nucleotides: TGCAGTGCTGGGCCGGGACAGACCACCGGGGAGCTGTTTTTT. Its translation is CSAGPGQTTGELFF.

This clonotype was seen more than once but under ten times. The chain carries TRBV12-3 or TRBV12-4 and TRBJ2-7; D not certain. The CDR3 is 14 amino acids. Deletions cut 6 bases from V and 0 bases from J, with 12 bases between. The CDR3 DNA is TGTGCCAGCAGGGACGGGTTGGCCTCCTACGAGCAGTACTTC. Protein sequence: CASRDGLASYEQYF.

Turning to this clonotype: No conserved phenylalanine or tryptophan ends this CDR3, so it is likely a read error. The gene calls are TRBV15 and TRBJ1-5; the match to TRBD1 covers 7 bases. The CDR3 totals 16 residues. Per germline, CDR1 LNHNV and CDR2 YYDKDF (reference sequence). Unmatched junction bases numbered 8, after V lost 0 bases and J lost 6 bases. Written as DNA, the CDR3 is TGTGCCACCAGCAGAGATCAAACAGGGGTTGTTCAGCCCCAGCATCTT. It yields the protein CATSRDQTGVVQPQHL.

This clonotype has just a few counts. The chain combines TRBV7-2 with TRBJ2-3, with 13 bases fitting TRBD2. V lost 6 bases, J lost 5 bases, and 8 bases stayed unmatched. The CDR3 covers 16 residues. The germline CDR1 and CDR2 sequences are SGHTA and FQGNSA. CDR3 DNA sequence: TGTGCCAGCAGAAATGGACTAGCGGGAGTGGTAGATACGCAGTATTTT. This sequence encodes CASRNGLAGVVDTQYF.

The chain is built from TRBV7-9 and TRBJ2-2, with D perhaps matching TRBD1 or TRBD2 (5 bases each). Trimming removed 6 bases from V and 5 bases from J, with 13 bases in between. The CDR3 is 14 amino acids. Germline-derived CDR1 and CDR2 are SEHNR and FQNEAQ (reference sequence). The CDR3 DNA follows: TGTGCCAGCAGTTCAGGGATAGCGACCGGGGAGCTGTTTTTT. Its translation is CASSSGIATGELFF.

The chain recombines TRBV12-3 or TRBV12-4 with TRBJ2-6, with a tentative D call TRBD1 (5 bases). V lost 2 bases, J lost 0 bases, and 17 bases lay in between. The CDR3 is 19 residues long. CDR3: CASSLIGQGLDSGANVLTF. CDR3 in DNA: TGTGCCAGCAGTTTAATAGGCCAGGGCCTTGACTCTGGGGCCAACGTCCTGACTTTC.

This clonotype was recorded only once. The chain recombines TRBV28 with TRBJ1-4, with D perhaps TRBD1 (5 bases). The V end was cut by 3 bases, the J end by 8 bases, with 16 bases between. The CDR3 loop spans 15 amino acids. Germline V gene sequence: CDR1 MDHEN, CDR2 SYDVKM. CDR3 nucleotide sequence: TGTGCCAGCAGTTTTGGGGGAAGCTTCGGGGAAAAACTGTTTTTT. Its translation is CASSFGGSFGEKLFF.

The table lists this clonotype with a few counts. The chain has TRBV24-1 and TRBJ2-5, with D possibly matching TRBD2 (6 bases). Germline CDR1 KGHDR, CDR2 SFDVKD. The CDR3 runs 11 residues. Trimming took 2 bases from V and 13 from J, leaving 10 bases between them. The CDR3 spells CATSDSGAMYF. CDR3 coding DNA: TGTGCCACCAGTGATTCGGGAGCCATGTACTTC.

This clonotype has at least ten counts. The rearrangement uses TRBV10-3 and TRBJ1-1; D not resolved. Germline CDR1 and CDR2: ENHRY and SYGVKD. The CDR3 loop spans 13 amino acids. Trimming shortened V by 8 bases and J by 1 base, and 11 bases separated the two germline ends. The CDR3 DNA is TGTGCCATCCGCTGGACGGAGAACACTGAAGCTTTCTTT. It encodes CAIRWTENTEAFF.

This clonotype was detected only a few times. V is TRBV7-2 and J is TRBJ2-3; a possible D gene is TRBD2 (5 bases). The V gene lost 5 bases and the J gene lost 0 bases, with 15 bases spanning the gap. This CDR3 contains 16 residues. Germline values: CDR1 SGHTA, CDR2 FQGNSA. The CDR3 DNA sequence: TGTGCCAGCAGCCCTTCATTAGCGACTAGCACAGATACGCAGTATTTT. It is translated as CASSPSLATSTDTQYF.

J is TRBJ2-1 and V is TRBV24-1, with a tentative D call TRBD2 (6 bases). The germline gives CDR1 KGHDR, CDR2 SFDVKD. This CDR3 spans 15 amino acids. Trimming pared 5 bases from V and 6 bases from J, leaving 16 bases between. The CDR3 here is CATSGGSGVSNEQFF. CDR3 nucleotides: TGTGCCACCAGTGGGGGTAGCGGAGTCAGCAATGAGCAGTTCTTC.

This clonotype appeared many times. The CDR3 sequence is CASSPRTEKTQYF. The CDR3, as DNA: TGTGCCAGCAGCCCGAGGACAGAAAAGACCCAGTACTTC. The chain combines TRBV12-3 or TRBV12-4 with TRBJ2-5, with D possibly being TRBD1 (6 bases). This CDR3 has 13 residues. Trimming left V 6 bases short and J 6 bases short, with 14 bases between.

This clonotype was seen many times. The chain has TRBV29-1 and TRBJ2-7; 10 positions match TRBD1. V trimming: 6 bases; J trimming: 1 base; junction bases outside the gene matches: 6. The CDR3 covers 14 residues. Per the germline V gene, CDR1 is SQVTM and CDR2 is ANQGSEA. The DNA of the CDR3 is TGCAGCGTGGCCGGGACAGGGGCGTCCTACGAGCAGTACTTC. This encodes CSVAGTGASYEQYF.

In this sample, this clonotype turned up a few times. The chain employs TRBV5-1 and TRBJ2-3, with D possibly TRBD2 on 6 matching bases. The ends were cut back, 0 bases at V and 2 bases at J, with 13 bases in the middle. Germline values: CDR1 SGHRS, CDR2 YFSETQ. This CDR3 contains 16 residues. In DNA form, the CDR3 reads TGCGCCAGCAGCTTGGTCGGCGGGACCGTCACAGATACGCAGTATTTT. Protein: CASSLVGGTVTDTQYF.

CDR3 in DNA: TGTGCCAGCAGGGTGGTTCAGGTGAACACTGAAGCTTTCTTT. Translation gives CASRVVQVNTEAFF. The J gene is TRBJ1-1, the V gene TRBV6-1, with D unclear. CDR1 is MNHNS, CDR2 SASEGT, per germline. Trimming pared 6 bases from V and 0 bases from J, leaving 11 bases between. The CDR3 consists of 14 residues.

This clonotype has at least ten counts. The chain recombines TRBV29-1 with TRBJ2-3, with D perhaps matching TRBD2 (5 bases). CDR3 size: 14 residues. Trimming shortened V by 4 bases and J by 5 bases, and 16 bases separated the two germline ends. Germline V gives CDR1 SQVTM, CDR2 ANQGSEA. Here the CDR3 DNA reads TGCAGCGTTGTTCGGCCCCCCGGGGTAGATACGCAGTATTTT. Protein sequence: CSVVRPPGVDTQYF.

The chain joins TRBV5-5 to TRBJ1-2; the D gene is possibly TRBD1 (6 bases). CDR3 length equals 15 residues. V lost 4 bases to trimming and J lost 4 bases, with 17 bases between them. From germline, CDR1 is SGHKS and CDR2 YYEKEE (reference sequence). The DNA of the CDR3 is TGTGCCAGCAGCGGATCGAACAGGGTTGGCTATGGCTACACCTTC. Protein product: CASSGSNRVGYGYTF.

This rearrangement joins TRBV7-3 to TRBJ2-3; perhaps D is TRBD1 or TRBD2 (5 bases each). The CDR3 is 14 amino acids. V dropped 5 bases and J dropped 4 bases, with 13 bases sitting between them. The V gene's germline CDR1 is SGHTA and CDR2 FQGTGA. In DNA, the CDR3 is TGTGCCAGCAGCCCCGGGACCTACTCAGATACGCAGTATTTT. Protein sequence: CASSPGTYSDTQYF.

This clonotype was found many times. The J gene is TRBJ1-5, the V gene TRBV12-5; no clear D gene. This CDR3 contains 12 residues. V was trimmed by 5 bases and J by 4 bases, leaving 6 bases between them. From germline, CDR1 is LGHNT and CDR2 FRNRAP. CDR3 DNA: TGTGCTAGTGGTAACCGGAATCAGCCCCAGCATTTT. This codes for CASGNRNQPQHF.

This clonotype has only a few counts. The chain couples TRBV20-1 to TRBJ2-7, with 8 bases identical to TRBD1. The V and J ends lost 5 bases and 5 bases, in that order; junction bases with no gene match: 14. CDR3 length: 15 residues. Germline V gene data show CDR1 as DFQATT and CDR2 as SNEGSKA (reference sequence). CDR3 in DNA: TGCAGTGCTCTGCATATTTTACAGGGGGGTCACGAGCAGTACTTC. Translation gives CSALHILQGGHEQYF.

This clonotype was seen more than once but under ten times. Here the CDR3 reads CASSLSAREDEQFF. CDR3 sequence (DNA): TGTGCCAGCAGCCTCTCAGCGAGGGAGGATGAGCAGTTCTTC. The chain carries TRBV3-1 and TRBJ2-1, with a tentative D call TRBD2 (6 bases). This CDR3 comprises 14 residues. Per germline, CDR1 LGHDT and CDR2 YNNKEL (reference sequence). Trimming left V 4 bases short and J 8 bases short, with 15 bases between.